This section outlines one TCR beta chain sequence together with its context. Enrolled through a virtual design, the participants were between about 18 and 89 years of age and came from 24 US areas. These data are taken from a study of blood T cell repertoires in COVID-19. V trimming: 1 base; J trimming: 2 bases; junction bases outside the gene matches: 11. Germline V lookup: CDR1 MNHNS, CDR2 SASEGT. The CDR3 extends over 17 amino acids. Original handling: Reference gene primer amplification gave nucleated cell count estimates. Sequenced by immunoSEQ multiplex PCR; TCRdb stores in-frame clones only, minus some. V, J and clone size are taken as reported in that table, and D and trimming were inferred from the DNA itself. The sample consists of some 320,000 clones, 85% to 90% of them appearing once.

The sequence was obtained from a woman in her forties or fifties who had been exposed to COVID-19. V is TRBV6-1 and J is TRBJ2-7, with TRBD1 identical over 7 bases. Sequencing used PBMCs or T cells enriched from blood (not recorded which). This CDR3 is CASSEDQTPTGAYEQYF. CDR3 bases: TGTGCCAGCAGTGAAGATCAAACCCCCACAGGGGCCTACGAGCAGTACTTC.